These 16 T cell receptor beta chains were sequenced from one sample in a study of T cell repertoires in urothelial bladder cancer (dated by TCRdb to between 2018 and 2021). Library preparation used the immunoSEQ multiplex PCR assay. This immuneACCESS table, as held by TCRdb, lists in-frame sequences with V and J called but not all clones. Of the missing ones, under half trace to an unresolved V gene in checked studies; the others have no known cause. The sample has about 9,000 clones on record, 50% to 75% of them singletons. Of the sample, around 32% is held by the ten largest clones. Sequenced material: tumor-infiltrating cells from bladder cancer. The origin of the receptors is a human donor with urothelial carcinoma.

V usage is TRBV7-2 and J usage is TRBJ1-2; maybe TRBD1 (6 bases). This CDR3 region has 17 residues. Germline V lookup: CDR1 SGHTA, CDR2 FQGNSA. V was shortened by 1 base and J by 4 bases, with 19 bases between the two germline ends. CDR3 sequence (DNA): TGTGCCAGCAGCTTAGTCGTCGGACAGCTCGCCCCCTATGGCTACACCTTC. Translated: CASSLVVGQLAPYGYTF.

This clone is medium-sized by share. The CDR3 region has the DNA TGTGCCAGCAGCCCTACAATACAGGGGATGGGCGGCTACACCTTC. Translation gives CASSPTIQGMGGYTF. The chain links TRBV5-8 to TRBJ1-2; 7 bases agree with TRBD1. The CDR3 is 15 residues long. Germline CDR1 SGHTS, CDR2 YDEGEE. The junction had 14 bases not matched to a gene; V was cut back by 4 bases and J by 8 bases.

The chain links TRBV18 to TRBJ1-4; D is uncertain. Germline CDR1 and CDR2: KGHSH and LQKENI. This CDR3 has 13 residues. Trimming pared 2 bases from V and 8 bases from J, leaving 9 bases between. This CDR3 reads CASSPGMEEKLFF. CDR3 DNA sequence: TGTGCCAGCTCACCAGGGATGGAGGAAAAACTGTTTTTT.

This clone was counted many times. The genes are TRBV23-1 and TRBJ2-4; tentative D call: TRBD2 (6 bases). TRBV23-1 is marked as an open reading frame, function uncertain. Trimming removed 0 bases at V and 5 bases at J, with 14 bases between. The CDR3 is made up of 16 amino acids. CDR3 loop: CASSQSNGGAENIQYF. CDR3 nucleotides: TGCGCCAGCAGTCAATCCAACGGGGGAGCGGAAAACATTCAGTACTTC.

This sequence joins TRBV5-1 and TRBJ2-1; maybe TRBD2 (5 bases). Trimming cost V 2 bases and J 0 bases, with 9 bases left between them. The CDR3 contains 15 residues. Looked up from germline, CDR1 is SGHRS and CDR2 is YFSETQ. The CDR3 is CASSFSGSSYNEQFF. The DNA for the CDR3 is TGCGCCAGCAGCTTCTCGGGGAGCTCCTACAATGAGCAGTTCTTC.

This clone was observed a few times. CDR3 protein: CASTMTGSGDTIYF. The CDR3 coding sequence is TGCGCCAGCACCATGACAGGGTCCGGGGACACCATATATTTT. The J gene is TRBJ1-3, the V gene TRBV5-1; 7 bases map to TRBD1. V gave up 6 bases and J gave up 8 bases; unmatched junction bases: 11. Looked up from germline, CDR1 is SGHRS and CDR2 is YFSETQ. The CDR3 covers 14 residues.

This clone was counted only a few times. CDR3 protein: CASSSTGYEQYF. DNA for the CDR3: TGTGCCAGCAGTTCGACAGGGTACGAGCAGTACTTC. The chain links TRBV6-5 to TRBJ2-7, with 7 bases identical to TRBD1. This CDR3 comprises 12 residues. Germline trimming cut 4 bases from V and 4 bases from J; bases unmatched to any gene: 1. Germline lookup yields CDR1 MNHEY and CDR2 SVGAGI.

By its share, this clone is medium-sized. The rearrangement links TRBV19 to TRBJ1-1; 8 bases align to TRBD1. Trimming cost V 7 bases and J 6 bases; bases outside gene matches: 10. Germline V gene lookup returns CDR1 LNHDA and CDR2 SQIVND (reference sequence). This CDR3 spans 14 amino acids. CDR3 region: CASNRPGGNPEAFF. As DNA, the CDR3 is TGTGCCAGTAATAGGCCAGGGGGCAACCCTGAAGCTTTCTTT.

The chain employs TRBV5-1 and TRBJ1-3; D is possibly TRBD1 (5 bases). CDR3 length: 14 residues. Germline CDR1 is SGHRS and CDR2 is YFSETQ. V gave up 4 bases and J gave up 1 base, with 9 bases separating them. The CDR3 DNA reads as TGCGCCAGCAGCCCTCAGGGATCTGGAAACACCATATATTTT. Encoded protein: CASSPQGSGNTIYF. Together with reference TRBV5-1 and TRBJ1-3, the CDR3 gives the full variable domain: KAGVTQTPRYLIKTRGQQVTLSCSPISGHRSVSWYQQTPGQGLQFLFEYFSETQRNKGNFPGRFSGRQFSNSRSEMNVSTLELGDSALYLCASSPQGSGNTIYFGEGSWLTVV.

This clone came up a few times. V usage is TRBV27 and J usage is TRBJ2-3; tentatively, D is TRBD1 (6 bases). Trimming took 6 bases from V and 0 from J, leaving 13 bases between them. The CDR3 totals 15 residues. The germline gives CDR1 MNHEY, CDR2 SMNVEV (reference sequence). The CDR3 coding sequence is TGTGCCAGCAGCCTGACAGGCTCTAGCACAGATACGCAGTATTTT. Protein product: CASSLTGSSTDTQYF.

This chain joins TRBV10-2 and TRBJ2-1; D may be TRBD2 (5 bases). The V end lost 3 bases, the J end lost 2 bases, and 14 bases lay between the germline ends. The CDR3 is 16 residues long. Germline-derived CDR1 and CDR2 are WSHSY and SAAADI. The CDR3 nucleotides read TGCGCCAGCAGTGATGGCAGGAGCGGAACCTACAATGAGCAGTTCTTC. Translating gives CASSDGRSGTYNEQFF.

This clone was counted a few times. The rearrangement links TRBV2 to TRBJ1-2, with a tentative D call TRBD1 (6 bases). The CDR3 length is 13 residues. V lost 4 bases and J lost 4, with 10 bases in between. Germline assignment: CDR1 SNHLY and CDR2 FYNNEI. For the CDR3, the DNA is TGTGCCAGCAGTGTCAGGGGTTCCTATGGCTACACCTTC. Amino acid sequence: CASSVRGSYGYTF.

This clone was counted only a few times. A junction boundary mismatches the germline segment, possibly from a read error. The V and J genes are TRBV2 and TRBJ1-5, with a weak D call TRBD1 (6 bases). CDR3 length: 16 amino acids. Germline V gives CDR1 SNHLY, CDR2 FYNNEI. The CDR3 loop is CASREDRSQGNQPQHF. The CDR3 DNA is TGTGCCAGCAGGGAAGACAGGTCCCAGGGCAATCAGCCCCAGCATTTT.

The V call is TRBV12-5, the J call TRBJ2-3; no reliable D call. The CDR3 has 14 amino acids. V lost 0 bases and J 0 bases, leaving 4 bases between the germline ends. Germline V gene sequence: CDR1 LGHNT, CDR2 FRNRAP. The CDR3 sequence is CASGLVGSTDTQYF. The CDR3, as DNA: TGTGCTAGTGGTTTGGTAGGAAGCACAGATACGCAGTATTTT.

This chain joins TRBV23-1 and TRBJ2-2; 8 positions match TRBD1. TRBV23-1 qualifies as an ORF whose function is uncertain. There are 18 residues in the CDR3. V trimming: 6 bases; J trimming: 4 bases; junction bases outside the gene matches: 16. CDR3 in amino acids: CASSFIRDRFIGTGELFF. In DNA form, the CDR3 reads TGCGCCAGCAGCTTTATTCGGGACAGGTTCATCGGCACCGGGGAGCTGTTTTTT.

The rearrangement links TRBV10-3 to TRBJ1-3; D is ambiguous. Germline CDR1 ENHRY, CDR2 SYGVKD. V dropped 6 bases and J dropped 0 bases, with 9 bases sitting between them. The CDR3 consists of 14 residues. The CDR3 region has the DNA TGTGCCATCAGGATCCAGAGCTCTGGAAACACCATATATTTT. Translated: CAIRIQSSGNTIYF.